Following are 27 T cell receptor beta chains from one sample sequenced in a study of cytomegalovirus exposure and HLA in healthy donors. The PCR used 60 Vbeta and 13 Jbeta primers. Sequenced by immunoSEQ multiplex PCR; TCRdb stores in-frame clones only, minus some. Of around 120,000 clones detected, roughly 78% appear once; the ten largest clones hold 6% to 8%. Sequencing was carried out using PBMCs. The receptor set was obtained from a woman between 40 and 55 years old in good health and CMV-seronegative.

The chain recombines TRBV28 with TRBJ2-7; 9 nucleotides agree with TRBD1. The CDR3 spans 14 residues. After removal of 6 bases from V and 4 bases from J, the junction contained 7 bases not matched to a gene. Germline V gives CDR1 MDHEN, CDR2 SYDVKM. CDR3 DNA sequence: TGTGCCAGCAGGCCGACAGGGGGGGGGTACGAGCAGTACTTC. Translated, it gives CASRPTGGGYEQYF.

This clone was seen only once. The DNA for the CDR3 is TGTGCCAGCACAGGGGACGGCTACGAGCAGTACTTC. Translated: CASTGDGYEQYF. This chain uses TRBV28 with TRBJ2-7; D perhaps matches TRBD1 (6 bases). This CDR3 comprises 12 residues. Trimming pared 7 bases from V and 3 bases from J, leaving 10 bases between. Germline lookup yields CDR1 MDHEN and CDR2 SYDVKM. The full variable domain, rest sourced from reference TRBV28 and TRBJ2-7, is DVKVTQSSRYLVKRTGEKVFLECVQDMDHENMFWYRQDPGLGLRLIYFSYDVKMKEKGDIPEGYSVSREKKERFSLILESASTNQTSMYLCASTGDGYEQYFGPGTRLTVT.

V is TRBV27 and J is TRBJ2-5; possibly TRBD1 for D (5 bases). The V and J ends lost 2 bases and 3 bases respectively, with 13 bases between them. The CDR3 contains 15 residues. From germline, CDR1 is MNHEY and CDR2 SMNVEV (reference sequence). The CDR3 nucleotides are TGTGCCAGCAGTTTAGGGGCAGGGAATAAAGAGACCCAGTACTTC. Translating it yields CASSLGAGNKETQYF.

The V call is TRBV12-1, the J call TRBJ1-5. TRBV12-1 is tagged as a pseudogene. The CDR3 runs 16 residues. The CDR3 loop reads CASSHPGKRSNQPQHF. The DNA of the CDR3 is TGTGCCAGCAGCCATCCGGGAAAGAGGAGCAATCAGCCCCAGCATTTT.

The V gene is TRBV7-9, the J gene TRBJ1-1; D perhaps matches TRBD1 (5 bases). The CDR3 extends over 13 amino acids. Germline CDR1 SEHNR, CDR2 FQNEAQ (reference sequence). Between the trimmed V and J ends, which lost 1 base and 10 bases, there was a span of 13 bases. CDR3: CASSLGQQRGAFF. CDR3 DNA: TGTGCCAGCAGCTTAGGACAGCAAAGGGGAGCTTTCTTT.

This rearrangement joins TRBV5-6 to TRBJ2-1; 7 bases are shared with TRBD2. With 0 bases clipped from V and 8 bases from J, the junction kept 8 bases outside the gene matches. The CDR3 consists of 15 residues. Germline CDR1 and CDR2: SGHDT and YYEEEE. As DNA, the CDR3 is TGTGCCAGCAGCTTGGGGCCGGGACTACGGGATGAGCAGTTCTTC. Its protein is CASSLGPGLRDEQFF. The whole variable domain, remainder taken from reference TRBV5-6 and TRBJ2-1, is DAGVTQSPTHLIKTRGQQVTLRCSPKSGHDTVSWYQQALGQGPQFIFQYYEEEERQRGNFPDRFSGHQFPNYSSELNVNALLLGDSALYLCASSLGPGLRDEQFFGPGTRLTVL.

This clone was picked up a small number of times. The chain employs TRBV25-1 and TRBJ2-2; TRBD2 aligns across 7 bases. V lost 3 bases to trimming and J lost 3 bases; unmatched junction nucleotides: 10. This CDR3 region has 17 residues. Germline lookup yields CDR1 MGHDK and CDR2 SYGVNS. CDR3 region: CASSDPAVAGDTGELFF. CDR3 sequence (DNA): TGTGCCAGCAGTGATCCCGCCGTTGCGGGAGACACCGGGGAGCTGTTTTTT. Using reference TRBV25-1 and TRBJ2-2 for the parts outside the CDR3, the full variable domain is EADIYQTPRYLVIGTGKKITLECSQTMGHDKMYWYQQDPGMELHLIHYSYGVNSTEKGDLSSESTVSRIRTEHFPLTLESARPSHTSQYLCASSDPAVAGDTGELFFGEGSRLTVL.

This clone was counted between two and nine times. This chain joins TRBV7-2 and TRBJ1-5; TRBD1 agrees at 8 bases. V gave up 6 bases and J gave up 6 bases; unmatched junction bases: 13. The germline V gene has CDR1 SGHTA and CDR2 FQGNSA. The CDR3 sequence is 16 residues long. The CDR3 coding sequence is TGTGCCAGCAGTCTACTTCAGTCAGGGGGCTTTCAGCCCCAGCATTTT. Translation: CASSLLQSGGFQPQHF.

The chain recombines TRBV7-9 with TRBJ2-1, with 13 bases fitting TRBD2. The CDR3 runs to 16 residues. Germline V gene data show CDR1 as SEHNR and CDR2 as FQNEAQ (reference sequence). V was clipped by 2 bases and J by 7 bases; unmatched bases: 5. CDR3 bases: TGTGCCAGCAGCTTAACCTGGACTAGCGGGAGAAATGAGCAGTTCTTC. Protein product: CASSLTWTSGRNEQFF.

For the CDR3, the DNA is TGTGCCAGCAGGACAGGGGGAAGTAACACTGAAGCTTTCTTT. Translating gives CASRTGGSNTEAFF. The J gene is TRBJ1-1, the V gene TRBV6-5, with 9 bases lining up with TRBD1. CDR1 and CDR2 (germline): MNHEY, SVGAGI. The junction had 4 bases not matched to a gene; V was cut back by 6 bases and J by 2 bases. The CDR3 consists of 14 residues.

This clone showed up just a few times. This chain links TRBV28 with TRBJ2-5; 8 bases map to TRBD2. This CDR3 is built from 13 residues. J lost 5 bases, V lost 5 bases, and 4 bases had no gene match. The germline gives CDR1 MDHEN, CDR2 SYDVKM. The CDR3 protein is CASSETGGETQYF. CDR3 nucleotide sequence: TGTGCCAGCAGTGAAACGGGGGGGGAGACCCAGTACTTC.

V is TRBV11-2 and J is TRBJ2-7; D is uncertain. The CDR3 sequence is 13 residues long. CDR1 SGHAT and CDR2 FQNNGV come from the germline V gene. Trimming removed 0 bases from V and 9 bases from J, with 12 bases in between. As DNA, the CDR3 is TGTGCCAGCAGCTTAGATCCGCAGGCCTCGCAGTACTTC. Protein sequence: CASSLDPQASQYF.

Here the CDR3 DNA reads TGTGCCAGCATGAGGATTGGGGGCCCCATCGGCTACACCTTC. The encoded protein is CASMRIGGPIGYTF. The genes are TRBV6-5 and TRBJ1-2; D possibly corresponds to TRBD1 (6 bases). The V gene lost 7 bases and the J gene lost 8 bases, with 20 bases spanning the gap. The CDR3 length is 14 residues. Germline V gene data show CDR1 as MNHEY and CDR2 as SVGAGI.

The V gene is TRBV7-9, the J gene TRBJ2-7, with 7 bases aligning to TRBD1. After removal of 1 base from V and 1 base from J, the junction contained 7 bases not matched to a gene. In germline, CDR1 is SEHNR, CDR2 FQNEAQ (reference sequence). The CDR3 has 16 amino acids. CDR3 amino acids: CASSLGRGQRSYEQYF. CDR3 sequence (DNA): TGTGCCAGCAGCTTAGGCCGGGGACAGAGATCCTACGAGCAGTACTTC. The whole variable domain, filled in from reference TRBV7-9 and TRBJ2-7, reads DTGVSQNPRHKITKRGQNVTFRCDPISEHNRLYWYRQTLGQGPEFLTYFQNEAQLEKSRLLSDRFSAERPKGSFSTLEIQRTEQGDSAMYLCASSLGRGQRSYEQYFGPGTRLTVT.

The chain is built from TRBV27 and TRBJ2-1, with 9 bases matching TRBD1. The CDR3 sequence is 18 residues long. Per germline, CDR1 MNHEY and CDR2 SMNVEV (reference sequence). V was clipped by 1 base and J by 5 bases; unmatched bases: 12. The CDR3 region has the DNA TGTGCCAGCAGTTTATTTGCCCTCCCGGGACAGGGAAACAATGAGCAGTTCTTC. Amino acids: CASSLFALPGQGNNEQFF.

J is TRBJ2-7 and V is TRBV19; TRBD2 is a possible D gene (5 bases). V lost 4 bases to trimming and J lost 4 bases, with 17 bases between them. The CDR3 length is 15 residues. Germline lookup yields CDR1 LNHDA and CDR2 SQIVND (reference sequence). CDR3 DNA sequence: TGTGCCAGTAGTACTCTCAGAGGGAGAGGTTACGAGCAGTACTTC. Translating gives CASSTLRGRGYEQYF.

V usage is TRBV11-2 and J usage is TRBJ2-5; D is perhaps TRBD2 (5 bases). CDR1 and CDR2 from the germline V gene are SGHAT and FQNNGV. CDR3 length: 15 residues. Trimming pared 0 bases from V and 0 bases from J, leaving 8 bases between. The CDR3 region is CASSLDPGYQETQYF. In nucleotides, the CDR3 is TGTGCCAGCAGCTTAGATCCGGGGTACCAAGAGACCCAGTACTTC.

The J gene is TRBJ2-7, the V gene TRBV7-6; D might be TRBD2 (5 bases). V was cut by 2 bases and J by 3 bases, with 14 bases left in between. Germline values: CDR1 SGHVS, CDR2 FNYEAQ. CDR3 size: 15 residues. This CDR3 is CASSLFSSGNYEQYF. DNA of the CDR3: TGTGCCAGCAGCTTATTTTCGTCGGGGAACTACGAGCAGTACTTC.

On this clone itself: One end of the junction is discordant with germline, which a read error may explain. Other nucleotide sequences from this sample produce the same CDR3. The chain recombines TRBV4-3 with TRBJ1-1; the match to TRBD1 covers 8 bases. There are 22 residues in the CDR3. Germline V gene lookup returns CDR1 LGHNA and CDR2 YSLEER. This CDR3 reads CASSLFIPQTGARGEGNTEAFF. CDR3 coding DNA: TGCGCCAGCAGCCTTTTTATCCCCCAGACAGGGGCGAGGGGGGAAGGGAACACTGAAGCTTTCTTC.

V gene TRBV20-1 combines with J gene TRBJ2-1; D is unclear. The CDR3 totals 10 residues. Germline V lookup: CDR1 DFQATT, CDR2 SNEGSKA (reference sequence). Deletions cut 6 bases from V and 8 bases from J, with 8 bases between. CDR3 DNA sequence: TGCAGTGCAGTCGGGTATGAGCAGTTCTTC. The encoded protein is CSAVGYEQFF.

Details on this clone: The junction differs from germline at one of its ends, possibly a read error. The J gene is TRBJ2-6, the V gene TRBV5-1, with TRBD2 as a possible D gene (6 bases). The CDR3 is made up of 14 amino acids. In germline, CDR1 is SGHRS, CDR2 YFSETQ. The CDR3 protein is CASSGGSGANGLTF. Written as DNA, the CDR3 is TGCGCCAGCAGCGGAGGGTCCGGGGCCAACGGCCTGACTTTC.

The rearrangement uses TRBV5-5 and TRBJ1-2, with 8 positions matching TRBD1. The length of the CDR3 is 16 residues. Germline V gene data show CDR1 as SGHKS and CDR2 as YYEKEE (reference sequence). V trimming: 0 bases; J trimming: 7 bases; junction bases outside the gene matches: 11. The CDR3, as DNA: TGTGCCAGCAGCTTGGGACAGGGGAGCTCCTTTTTTGGCTACACCTTC. It translates to CASSLGQGSSFFGYTF. Full variable domain (outside the CDR3, taken from reference TRBV5-5 and TRBJ1-2): DAGVTQSPTHLIKTRGQQVTLRCSPISGHKSVSWYQQVLGQGPQFIFQYYEKEERGRGNFPDRFSARQFPNYSSELNVNALLLGDSALYLCASSLGQGSSFFGYTFGSGTRLTVV.

This chain links TRBV7-9 with TRBJ2-1; D unresolved. Germline V lookup: CDR1 SEHNR, CDR2 FQNEAQ (reference sequence). The CDR3 is 14 amino acids. The V gene lost 2 bases and the J gene lost 8 bases, with 13 bases spanning the gap. The DNA of the CDR3 is TGTGCCAGCAGCTTACAAGAGCCCGCCGATGAGCAGTTCTTC. Residues: CASSLQEPADEQFF.

The V and J genes are TRBV5-1 and TRBJ2-5; TRBD2 agrees at 7 bases. V was clipped by 2 bases and J by 4 bases; unmatched bases: 8. CDR1 and CDR2 from the germline V gene are SGHRS and YFSETQ. CDR3 length equals 15 residues. CDR3 amino acids: CASSFWGGSGETQYF. DNA for the CDR3: TGCGCCAGCAGCTTCTGGGGCGGGAGTGGAGAGACCCAGTACTTC.

The chain couples TRBV5-4 to TRBJ2-2; 10 bases fit TRBD1. Trimming at V came to 4 bases and at J to 4 bases, leaving 4 bases not matched to a gene. CDR3 size: 15 residues. CDR1 SGHNT and CDR2 YYREEE come from the germline V gene (reference sequence). The CDR3: CASSPGQGLTGELFF. DNA of the CDR3: TGTGCCAGCAGCCCGGGACAGGGGCTCACCGGGGAGCTGTTTTTT.

This rearrangement joins TRBV4-2 to TRBJ1-5; 7 nucleotides agree with TRBD1. Germline CDR1 is LGHNA and CDR2 is YNFKEQ. The CDR3 is 16 amino acids. V shed 0 bases, J shed 4 bases, and the junction held 6 bases outside the gene matches. CDR3 nucleotide sequence: TGTGCCAGCAGCCAAGAACAGGGGAGTATTAATCAGCCCCAGCATTTT. Its translation is CASSQEQGSINQPQHF.

CDR3 loop: CASSPDLAGDTEAFF. CDR3 sequence (DNA): TGTGCCAGCAGCCCGGATTTAGCCGGGGACACTGAAGCTTTCTTT. V and J are TRBV5-4 and TRBJ1-1; no definite D call. In germline, CDR1 is SGHNT, CDR2 YYREEE (reference sequence). The CDR3 spans 15 residues. Between the trimmed V and J ends, which lost 4 bases and 3 bases, there was a span of 16 bases.